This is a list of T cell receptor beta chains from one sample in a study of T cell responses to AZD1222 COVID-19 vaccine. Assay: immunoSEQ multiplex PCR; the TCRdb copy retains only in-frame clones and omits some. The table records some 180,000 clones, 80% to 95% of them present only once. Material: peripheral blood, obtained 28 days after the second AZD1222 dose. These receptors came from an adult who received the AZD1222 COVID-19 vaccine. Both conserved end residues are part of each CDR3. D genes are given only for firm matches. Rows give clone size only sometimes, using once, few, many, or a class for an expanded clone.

CASGSGTGKNTGELFF TGTGCTAGTGGTTCCGGGACAGGGAAGAACACCGGGGAGCTGTTTTTT TRBV12-5 . TRBJ2-2 TRBD1
CASSLARDSPLHF TGTGCCAGCAGCTTAGCACGGGATTCACCCCTCCACTTT TRBV7-9 . TRBJ1-6 .
CASRMTGVANEKLFF TGTGCCAGCAGAATGACAGGGGTAGCTAATGAAAAACTGTTTTTT TRBV6-5 . TRBJ1-4 TRBD1
CATSRDLAGNTEAFF TGTGCCACCAGCAGAGATCTAGCGGGCAACACTGAAGCTTTCTTT TRBV15 once TRBJ1-1 .
CASSKAGARNQPQHF TGTGCCAGCAGCAAGGCAGGGGCTCGCAATCAGCCCCAGCATTTT TRBV6-5 . TRBJ1-5 .
CASSFSGQGDTEAFF TGTGCCAGCAGCTTCTCGGGACAGGGGGACACTGAAGCTTTCTTT TRBV11-3 . TRBJ1-1 TRBD1
CASSIDGTGTNTEAFF TGTGCCAGTAGTATAGACGGGACAGGAACGAACACTGAAGCTTTCTTT TRBV19 . TRBJ1-1 TRBD1
CASSQDLVRDYEQYF TGTGCCAGCAGCCAAGATCTTGTCAGGGACTACGAGCAGTACTTC TRBV3-1/TRBV3-2 . TRBJ2-7 .
CASRYRGLTEAFF TGTGCCAGCAGATATAGGGGGCTTACTGAAGCTTTCTTT TRBV3-1/TRBV3-2 . TRBJ1-1 TRBD1
CASSLARTAYNSPLHF TGTGCCAGCAGCTTGGCCCGGACAGCCTATAATTCACCCCTCCACTTT TRBV5-5 . TRBJ1-6 .
CSVRQDSNQPQHF TGCAGCGTTCGTCAGGATAGCAATCAGCCCCAGCATTTT TRBV29-1 . TRBJ1-5 .
CASRSVIGGQNEKLFF TGTGCCAGCAGGTCGGTAATCGGGGGCCAGAATGAAAAACTGTTTTTT TRBV11-2 . TRBJ1-4 .
CASSLGIHTGELFF TGCGCCAGCAGCTTGGGGATTCACACCGGGGAGCTGTTTTTT TRBV5-1 . TRBJ2-2 .
CASSYSSGAVYGYTF TGTGCCAGCAGTTACTCATCAGGGGCGGTCTATGGCTACACCTTC TRBV6-5 . TRBJ1-2 .
CASGPTSGRTDTQYF TGTGCCAGTGGGCCCACTAGCGGCCGCACAGATACGCAGTATTTT TRBV19 . TRBJ2-3 TRBD2
CASSLYRALQETQYF TGTGCCAGCAGCTTGTACAGGGCCCTCCAAGAGACCCAGTACTTC TRBV7-9 once TRBJ2-5 .
CASSEAVYPGQGGNSPLHF TGCGCCAGCAGTGAGGCTGTCTACCCCGGACAGGGAGGGAATTCACCCCTCCACTTT TRBV10-2 . TRBJ1-6 TRBD1
CASSLGQGNSPLHF TGCGCCAGCAGCTTGGGACAGGGGAATTCACCCCTCCACTTT TRBV5-1 few TRBJ1-6 TRBD1
CASSEARRGRAKNIQYF TGTGCCAGCAGTGAAGCGCGGAGGGGGAGAGCCAAAAACATTCAGTACTTC TRBV2 once TRBJ2-4 .
CASSDSSRTDHQPQHF TGTGCCAGCAGTGACTCGAGCAGAACGGATCATCAGCCCCAGCATTTT TRBV6-4 . TRBJ1-5 .
CASSFSGGGYLSEQYF TGTGCCAGCAGTTTTTCAGGGGGAGGGTACTTGAGCGAGCAGTACTTC TRBV7-6 . TRBJ2-7 .
CASSFGGRGGRTDTQYF TGTGCCAGCAGCTTCGGTGGGAGGGGAGGCCGCACAGATACGCAGTATTTT TRBV5-4 . TRBJ2-3 TRBD2
CASSQRPKRVCHCQPQHF TGTGCCAGCAGCCAAAGGCCAAAAAGGGTCTGTCATTGTCAGCCCCAGCATTTT TRBV21-1 . TRBJ1-5 .
CASSRDSLYGYTF TGTGCCAGCAGTCGGGACAGCTTATATGGCTACACCTTC TRBV6-5 . TRBJ1-2 TRBD1
CASSEAWGGPGDTEAFF TGTGCCAGCAGTGAAGCTTGGGGGGGCCCCGGCGACACTGAAGCTTTCTTT TRBV2 . TRBJ1-1 .
CASSSPGLAGGGTDTQYF TGTGCCAGCAGCTCCCCGGGACTAGCGGGAGGTGGCACAGATACGCAGTATTTT TRBV11-2 . TRBJ2-3 TRBD2
CASSFKQGDNTGELFF TGTGCCAGCAGCTTCAAACAGGGGGATAACACCGGGGAGCTGTTTTTT TRBV5-6 . TRBJ2-2 TRBD1
CASSSDRSHYEQYF TGTGCCAGCAGCTCGGACAGGAGTCACTACGAGCAGTACTTC TRBV11-2 . TRBJ2-7 TRBD1
CASKYGHHEQYF TGTGCCAGCAAGTACGGCCACCACGAGCAGTACTTC TRBV12-3/TRBV12-4 few TRBJ2-7 .
CASTQGQTTGELFF TGTGCCAGCACCCAGGGACAGACCACCGGGGAGCTGTTTTTT TRBV5-4 . TRBJ2-2 TRBD1
CSVGRDSYNEQFF TGCAGCGTTGGTAGGGATTCCTACAATGAGCAGTTCTTC TRBV29-1 . TRBJ2-1 .
CSARFPLHF TGCAGTGCTAGATTTCCCCTCCACTTT TRBV20-1 . TRBJ1-6 .
CASTTGGLRGQPQHF TGTGCCAGCACCACAGGGGGACTCAGGGGTCAGCCCCAGCATTTT TRBV2 . TRBJ1-5 TRBD1
CAWRFGAVSTNEKLFF TGTGCCTGGAGATTCGGGGCAGTATCAACTAATGAAAAACTGTTTTTT TRBV30 . TRBJ1-4 .
CASSLGAGTHTEAFF TGCGCCAGCAGCTTGGGGGCAGGGACGCACACTGAAGCTTTCTTT TRBV5-1 . TRBJ1-1 .
CASSLDSLSPLHF TGTGCCAGCAGCTTAGATAGCCTTTCACCCCTCCACTTT TRBV11-3 . TRBJ1-6 .
CASSLNRGLGSPLHF TGTGCCAGCAGCTTGAACAGGGGGCTAGGCTCACCCCTCCACTTT TRBV5-4 . TRBJ1-6 TRBD1
CASSLMVGTGELFF TGTGCCAGCAGCTTAATGGTGGGGACCGGGGAGCTGTTTTTT TRBV7-3 once TRBJ2-2 .
CASSGTGQIGELFF TGTGCCAGCAGTGGCACGGGACAGATCGGGGAGCTGTTTTTT TRBV25-1 . TRBJ2-2 TRBD1
CASSLSPANTEAFF TGCGCCAGCAGCTTATCCCCCGCTAACACTGAAGCTTTCTTT TRBV5-1 . TRBJ1-1 .
CASSQPWTGAIYEQYF TGTGCCAGCAGCCAACCCTGGACAGGCGCAATCTACGAGCAGTACTTC TRBV3-1/TRBV3-2 . TRBJ2-7 TRBD1
CASRPPIGGWEQYF TGTGCCAGCAGACCACCCATTGGGGGCTGGGAGCAGTACTTC TRBV6-5 once TRBJ2-7 .
CASSPTGVGTGELFF TGTGCCAGCAGTCCGACAGGGGTCGGCACCGGGGAGCTGTTTTTT TRBV6-6 . TRBJ2-2 TRBD1